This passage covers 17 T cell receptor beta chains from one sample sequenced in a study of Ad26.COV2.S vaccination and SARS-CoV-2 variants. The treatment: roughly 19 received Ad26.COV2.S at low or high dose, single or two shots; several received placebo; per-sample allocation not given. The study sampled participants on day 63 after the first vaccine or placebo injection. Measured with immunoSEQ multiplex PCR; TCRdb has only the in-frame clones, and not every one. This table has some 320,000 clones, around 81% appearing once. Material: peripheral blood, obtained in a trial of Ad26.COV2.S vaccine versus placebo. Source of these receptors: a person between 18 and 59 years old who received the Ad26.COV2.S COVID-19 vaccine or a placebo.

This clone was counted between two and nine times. The CDR3 sequence is CASSLEVGGGAWIETQYF. CDR3 bases: TGTGCCAGCAGCTTAGAGGTCGGCGGGGGGGCCTGGATTGAGACCCAGTACTTC. J is TRBJ2-5 and V is TRBV7-6; 9 bases are a match to TRBD2. Germline V gene lookup returns CDR1 SGHVS and CDR2 FNYEAQ. The junction had 14 bases not matched to a gene; V was cut back by 1 base and J by 5 bases. This CDR3 is built from 18 residues.

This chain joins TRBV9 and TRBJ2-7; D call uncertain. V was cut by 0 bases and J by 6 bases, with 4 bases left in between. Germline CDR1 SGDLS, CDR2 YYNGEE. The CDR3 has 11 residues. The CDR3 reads CASSVVPEQYF. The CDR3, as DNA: TGTGCCAGCAGCGTAGTTCCCGAGCAGTACTTC.

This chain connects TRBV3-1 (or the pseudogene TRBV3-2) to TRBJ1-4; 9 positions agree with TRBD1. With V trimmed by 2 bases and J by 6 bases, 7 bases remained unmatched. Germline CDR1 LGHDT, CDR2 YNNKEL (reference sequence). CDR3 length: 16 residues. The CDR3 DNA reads TGTGCCAGCAGCCAAAAGATCCGGACAGGGGATGAAAAACTGTTTTTT. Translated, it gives CASSQKIRTGDEKLFF.

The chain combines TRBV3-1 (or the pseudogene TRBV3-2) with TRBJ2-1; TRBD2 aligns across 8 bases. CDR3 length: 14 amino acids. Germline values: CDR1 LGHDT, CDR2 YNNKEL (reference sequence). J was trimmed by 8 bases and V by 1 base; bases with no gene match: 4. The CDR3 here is CASSQVVGGDEQFF. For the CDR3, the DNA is TGTGCCAGCAGCCAAGTTGTCGGGGGGGATGAGCAGTTCTTC.

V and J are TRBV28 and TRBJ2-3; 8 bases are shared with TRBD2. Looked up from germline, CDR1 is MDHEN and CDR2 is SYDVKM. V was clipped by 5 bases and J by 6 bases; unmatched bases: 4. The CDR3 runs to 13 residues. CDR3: CASSTGLGDTQYF. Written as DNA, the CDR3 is TGTGCCAGCAGTACGGGACTAGGGGATACGCAGTATTTT.

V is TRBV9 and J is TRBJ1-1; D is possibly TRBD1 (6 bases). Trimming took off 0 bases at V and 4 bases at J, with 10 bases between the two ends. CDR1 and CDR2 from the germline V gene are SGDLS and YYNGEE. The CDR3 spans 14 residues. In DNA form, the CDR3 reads TGTGCCAGCAGCGTAGAACAGGGAGGCACTGAAGCTTTCTTT. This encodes CASSVEQGGTEAFF.

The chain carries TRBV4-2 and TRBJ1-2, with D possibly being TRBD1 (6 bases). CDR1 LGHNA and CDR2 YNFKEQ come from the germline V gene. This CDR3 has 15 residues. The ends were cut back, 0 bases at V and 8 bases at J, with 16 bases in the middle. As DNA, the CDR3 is TGTGCCAGCAGCCAAGACTTTCGTCGGGGGCACGGCTACACCTTC. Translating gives CASSQDFRRGHGYTF.

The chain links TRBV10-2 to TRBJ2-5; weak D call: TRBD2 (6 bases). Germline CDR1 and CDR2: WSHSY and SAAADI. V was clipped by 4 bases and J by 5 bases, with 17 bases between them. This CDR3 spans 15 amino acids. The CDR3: CASSVQGGDVETQYF. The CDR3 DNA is TGCGCCAGCAGTGTTCAGGGAGGCGATGTGGAGACCCAGTACTTC.

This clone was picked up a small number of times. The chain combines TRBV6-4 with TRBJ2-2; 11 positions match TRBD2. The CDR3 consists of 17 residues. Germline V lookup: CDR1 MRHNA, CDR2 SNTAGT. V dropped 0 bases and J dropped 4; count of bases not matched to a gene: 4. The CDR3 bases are TGTGCCAGCAGTGACTCTAGCGGGGGGGCTGCCACCGGGGAGCTGTTTTTT. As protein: CASSDSSGGAATGELFF.

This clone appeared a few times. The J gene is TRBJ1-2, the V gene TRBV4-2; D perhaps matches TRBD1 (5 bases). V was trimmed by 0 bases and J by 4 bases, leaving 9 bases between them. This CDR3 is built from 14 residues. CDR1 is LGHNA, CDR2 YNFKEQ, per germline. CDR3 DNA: TGTGCCAGCAGCCAAGATGACAGAACCTATGGCTACACCTTC. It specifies CASSQDDRTYGYTF.

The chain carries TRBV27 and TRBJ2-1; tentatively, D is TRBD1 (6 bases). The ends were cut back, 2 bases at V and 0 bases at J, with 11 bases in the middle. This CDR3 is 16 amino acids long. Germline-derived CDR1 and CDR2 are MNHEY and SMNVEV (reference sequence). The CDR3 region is CASSLGAGDSYNEQFF. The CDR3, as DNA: TGTGCCAGCAGTTTAGGGGCAGGGGACTCCTACAATGAGCAGTTCTTC.

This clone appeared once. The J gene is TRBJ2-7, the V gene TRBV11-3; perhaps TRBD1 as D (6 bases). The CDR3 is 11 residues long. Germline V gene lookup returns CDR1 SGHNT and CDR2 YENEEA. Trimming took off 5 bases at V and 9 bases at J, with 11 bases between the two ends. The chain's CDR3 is CASSAGQWQYF. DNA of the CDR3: TGTGCCAGCAGCGCCGGACAGTGGCAGTACTTC.

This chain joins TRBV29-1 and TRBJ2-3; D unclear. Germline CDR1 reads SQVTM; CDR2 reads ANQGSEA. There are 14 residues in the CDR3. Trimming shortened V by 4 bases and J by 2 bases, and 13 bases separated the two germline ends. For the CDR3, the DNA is TGCAGCGTTGTGGAGTCGGGCCACACAGATACGCAGTATTTT. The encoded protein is CSVVESGHTDTQYF.

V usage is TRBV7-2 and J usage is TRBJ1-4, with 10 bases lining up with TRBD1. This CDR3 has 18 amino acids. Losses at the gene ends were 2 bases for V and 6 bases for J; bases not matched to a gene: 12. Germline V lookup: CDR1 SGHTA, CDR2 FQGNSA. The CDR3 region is CASSLNPGQGTSDEKLFF. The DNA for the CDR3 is TGTGCCAGCAGCTTAAACCCGGGACAGGGGACCTCTGATGAAAAACTGTTTTTT.

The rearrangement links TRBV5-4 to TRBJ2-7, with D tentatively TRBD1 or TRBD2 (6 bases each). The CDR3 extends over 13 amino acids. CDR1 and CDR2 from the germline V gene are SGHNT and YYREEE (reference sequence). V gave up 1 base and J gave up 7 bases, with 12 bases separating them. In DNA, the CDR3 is TGTGCCAGCAGCTTGTTGGGGGGCCGAGAGCAGTACTTC. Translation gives CASSLLGGREQYF.

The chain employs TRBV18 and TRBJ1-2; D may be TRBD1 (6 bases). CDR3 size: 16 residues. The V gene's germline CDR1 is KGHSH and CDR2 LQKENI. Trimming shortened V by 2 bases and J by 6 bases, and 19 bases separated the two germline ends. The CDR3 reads CASSPRGDGDGNGYTF. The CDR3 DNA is TGTGCCAGCTCACCAAGGGGGGACGGGGACGGCAATGGCTACACCTTC.

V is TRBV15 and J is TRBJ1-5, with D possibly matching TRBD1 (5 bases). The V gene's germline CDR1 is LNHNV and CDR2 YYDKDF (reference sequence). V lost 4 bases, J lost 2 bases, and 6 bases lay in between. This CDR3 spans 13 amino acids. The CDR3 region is CATSTGGNQPQHF. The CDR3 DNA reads TGTGCCACCAGCACGGGGGGCAATCAGCCCCAGCATTTT.